Listed here are 19 T cell receptor beta chains from one sample, sequenced in a study of T cells in Graves' hyperthyroidism and ophthalmopathy. RNA transcripts provided the source from which TCR beta CDR3 regions were amplified. Carried out on the TCR CDR3, a first-round RT-PCR used the HTBI primer set. MiXCR, applied by TCRdb to the multiplex PCR reads, yields one record per CDR3 protein. There are roughly 280,000 distinct CDR3 sequences in the sample; approximately 21% occur only once, and approximately 60% lies in the top ten. Sequencing input: blood. The receptors derive from a man under 40 with Graves' ophthalmopathy.

This clonotype was seen only a few times. This chain links TRBV7-6 with TRBJ2-5; 7 nucleotides match TRBD2. CDR1 and CDR2 from the germline V gene are SGHVS and FNYEAQ. Trimming removed 3 bases from V and 4 bases from J; junction bases left unmatched: 8. The CDR3 loop spans 15 amino acids. As DNA, the CDR3 is TGTGCCAGCAGCTTTTCCGGATTAGCGGGAGAGACCCAGTACTTC. Translating gives CASSFSGLAGETQYF.

Only a few counts were recorded for this clonotype. The chain has TRBV12-3 or TRBV12-4 and TRBJ1-5, with D perhaps matching TRBD1 (5 bases). The CDR3 contains 20 residues. V was clipped by 4 bases and J by 1 base, with 26 bases between them. The CDR3 spells CASSSDPGGTGAWSNQPQHF. The CDR3, as DNA: TGTGCCAGCAGTTCAGACCCCGGGGGGACGGGCGCGTGGAGCAATCAGCCCCAGCATTTT.

The chain joins TRBV24-1 to TRBJ2-2; 9 positions match TRBD1. With 1 base clipped from V and 4 bases from J, the junction kept 3 bases outside the gene matches. The CDR3 has 16 amino acids. Germline assignment: CDR1 KGHDR and CDR2 SFDVKD. In DNA form, the CDR3 reads TGTGCCACCAGTGATTTTGGGGACAGGGCCACCGGGGAGCTGTTTTTT. It specifies CATSDFGDRATGELFF.

This clonotype has at least ten counts. The rearrangement links TRBV2 to TRBJ1-1; D unresolved. The V gene lost 9 bases and the J gene lost 0 bases, with 20 bases spanning the gap. The length of the CDR3 is 16 residues. Germline V gene data show CDR1 as SNHLY and CDR2 as FYNNEI. In DNA, the CDR3 is TGTGCCAGTGCCTCCGGGTCCGGGTACATGAACACTGAAGCTTTCTTT. Protein sequence: CASASGSGYMNTEAFF.

The CDR3 sequence is CASSPPRGAGEAFF. The CDR3 nucleotides read TGTGCCAGCAGCCCCCCCCGGGGAGCGGGTGAAGCTTTCTTT. The rearrangement joins TRBV11-3 to TRBJ1-1, with D uncertain. Trimming took 5 bases from V and 7 from J, leaving 17 bases between them. The CDR3 is 14 residues long. Looked up from germline, CDR1 is SGHNT and CDR2 is YENEEA. The whole variable domain, filled in from reference TRBV11-3 and TRBJ1-1, reads EAGVVQSPRYKIIEKKQPVAFWCNPISGHNTLYWYLQNLGQGPELLIRYENEEAVDDSQLPKDRFSAERLKGVDSTLKIQPAELGDSAVYLCASSPPRGAGEAFFGQGTRLTVV.

This clonotype was detected many times. The chain couples TRBV13 to TRBJ2-3; D uncertain. The CDR3 runs to 14 residues. Between the trimmed V and J ends, which lost 0 bases and 1 base, there was a span of 5 bases. In germline, CDR1 is PRHDT, CDR2 FYEKMQ (reference sequence). DNA of the CDR3: TGTGCCAGCAGCTTAGGACTCGGCACAGATACGCAGTATTTT. Amino acid sequence: CASSLGLGTDTQYF.

The sample holds many counts of this clonotype. V gene TRBV7-9 combines with J gene TRBJ2-1, with TRBD2 matching over 8 bases. V shed 5 bases and J 1 base; nucleotides not matched to a gene: 13. The CDR3 is made up of 18 amino acids. The germline gives CDR1 SEHNR, CDR2 FQNEAQ (reference sequence). In nucleotides, the CDR3 is TGTGCCAGCAGCCCAGGACTAGCAGGAACCCCGTCCTACAATGAGCAGTTCTTC. Its protein is CASSPGLAGTPSYNEQFF.

The chain employs TRBV28 and TRBJ2-7; 10 bases are a match to TRBD1. Germline V gene lookup returns CDR1 MDHEN and CDR2 SYDVKM. CDR3 length equals 15 residues. Unmatched junction bases numbered 3, after V lost 4 bases and J lost 0 bases. The CDR3 sequence is CASSSGDRGSYEQYF. The CDR3 nucleotides are TGTGCCAGCAGTTCCGGGGACAGGGGCTCCTACGAGCAGTACTTC. Full variable domain (rest looked up from reference TRBV28 and TRBJ2-7): DVKVTQSSRYLVKRTGEKVFLECVQDMDHENMFWYRQDPGLGLRLIYFSYDVKMKEKGDIPEGYSVSREKKERFSLILESASTNQTSMYLCASSSGDRGSYEQYFGPGTRLTVT.

In its sample, this clonotype was seen once. The chain recombines TRBV10-3 with TRBJ2-5; 7 positions agree with TRBD2. There are 16 residues in the CDR3. V gave up 6 bases and J gave up 3 bases; unmatched junction bases: 13. CDR1 and CDR2 from the germline V gene are ENHRY and SYGVKD. The CDR3 DNA reads TGTGCCATCAGGCCGGGTGAGGGAGGGAAAAAAGAGACCCAGTACTTC. Protein sequence: CAIRPGEGGKKETQYF.

Ten or more counts support this clonotype. The V and J genes are TRBV11-2 and TRBJ2-3; 8 bases line up with TRBD1. With V trimmed by 4 bases and J by 4 bases, 4 bases remained unmatched. CDR3 length: 14 residues. From germline, CDR1 is SGHAT and CDR2 FQNNGV. The CDR3 bases are TGTGCCAGCAGCTCGACAGGGGACCCAGATACGCAGTATTTT. Translated, it gives CASSSTGDPDTQYF.

This clonotype was seen more than once but under ten times. At one of its ends the junction is not consistent with the germline gene, which may arise from a read error. This sequence joins TRBV11-3 and TRBJ2-7; TRBD2 might be the D (5 bases). Germline CDR1 is SGHNT and CDR2 is YENEEA. CDR3 length equals 13 residues. The CDR3 bases are TGTGCCAGCAGCCTAGACCTAGGAGGCGAGCAGTACTTC. Protein: CASSLDLGGEQYF.

The rearrangement links TRBV14 to TRBJ2-2; D ambiguous. Trimming took 3 bases from V and 3 from J, leaving 5 bases between them. Germline CDR1 SGHDN, CDR2 FVKESK. The CDR3 covers 13 residues. The CDR3 is CASSQFYTGELFF. CDR3 bases: TGTGCCAGCAGCCAGTTTTACACCGGGGAGCTGTTTTTT.

J is TRBJ2-3 and V is TRBV28; 7 nucleotides line up with TRBD2. CDR3 size: 14 residues. Germline V lookup: CDR1 MDHEN, CDR2 SYDVKM. Trimming took 6 bases from V and 0 from J; bases not matched to a gene: 3. CDR3 in amino acids: CASRSGTSTDTQYF. DNA of the CDR3: TGTGCCAGCAGGAGCGGGACTAGCACAGATACGCAGTATTTT.

This chain joins TRBV7-9 and TRBJ2-1, with a weak D call TRBD2 (7 bases). CDR3 size: 15 residues. V lost 6 bases and J 10 bases, leaving 22 bases between the germline ends. From germline, CDR1 is SEHNR and CDR2 FQNEAQ (reference sequence). CDR3 DNA sequence: TGTGCCAGCAGGCCGCGGGAGCGGGACACAATAGAGCAGTTCTTC. This codes for CASRPRERDTIEQFF. The full variable domain, rest sourced from reference TRBV7-9 and TRBJ2-1, is DTGVSQNPRHKITKRGQNVTFRCDPISEHNRLYWYRQTLGQGPEFLTYFQNEAQLEKSRLLSDRFSAERPKGSFSTLEIQRTEQGDSAMYLCASRPRERDTIEQFFGPGTRLTVL.

This clonotype was found many times. The CDR3 DNA sequence: TGTGCCAGCAGCTTAGCGTCGGGGGCGGGAGAGACCCAGTACTTC. Translated, it gives CASSLASGAGETQYF. The chain joins TRBV7-9 to TRBJ2-5; D might be TRBD1 or TRBD2, each matching 6 bases. The CDR3 length is 15 residues. The V end was cut by 0 bases, the J end by 4 bases, with 12 bases between. Germline V gene sequence: CDR1 SEHNR, CDR2 FQNEAQ (reference sequence).

The J gene is TRBJ2-7, the V gene TRBV27; no clear D. The CDR3 is 9 residues long. V dropped 4 bases and J dropped 9 bases, with 4 bases sitting between them. CDR1 and CDR2 (germline): MNHEY, SMNVEV (reference sequence). CDR3 bases: TGTGCCAGCAGTTCCGGGCAGTACTTC. Amino acid sequence: CASSSGQYF.

The gene calls are TRBV12-3 or TRBV12-4 and TRBJ2-3, with 7 bases fitting TRBD1. The CDR3 covers 17 residues. Trimming at V came to 4 bases and at J to 0 bases, leaving 10 bases not matched to a gene. This CDR3 is CASSSSHRGPSTDTQYF. In DNA, the CDR3 is TGTGCCAGCAGTTCCTCGCACAGGGGACCTAGCACAGATACGCAGTATTTT.

V usage is TRBV2 and J usage is TRBJ2-3; 8 bases fit TRBD2. Germline V lookup: CDR1 SNHLY, CDR2 FYNNEI. V lost 7 bases, J lost 2 bases, and 2 bases stayed unmatched. The CDR3 spans 13 residues. The CDR3 here is CASMREVTDTQYF. In DNA, the CDR3 is TGTGCCAGCATGCGGGAGGTCACAGATACGCAGTATTTT.

The rearrangement links TRBV20-1 to TRBJ2-2; 10 bases are shared with TRBD1. CDR1 DFQATT and CDR2 SNEGSKA come from the germline V gene (reference sequence). After removal of 3 bases from V and 4 bases from J, the junction contained 2 bases not matched to a gene. CDR3 size: 14 residues. The CDR3 DNA follows: TGCAGTGCTAGTAGGGACAGGGGCACCGGGGAGCTGTTTTTT. It specifies CSASRDRGTGELFF.